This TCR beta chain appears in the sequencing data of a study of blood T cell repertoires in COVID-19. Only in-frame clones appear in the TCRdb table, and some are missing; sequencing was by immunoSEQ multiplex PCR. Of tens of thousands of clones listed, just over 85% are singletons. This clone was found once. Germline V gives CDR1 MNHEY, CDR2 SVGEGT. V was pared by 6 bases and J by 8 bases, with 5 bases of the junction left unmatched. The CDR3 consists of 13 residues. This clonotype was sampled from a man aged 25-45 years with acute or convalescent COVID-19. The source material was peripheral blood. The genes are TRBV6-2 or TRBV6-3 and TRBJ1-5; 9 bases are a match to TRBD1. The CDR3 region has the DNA TGTGCCAGCAGCTGGGACAGGGTTGAGCCCCAGCATTTT. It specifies CASSWDRVEPQHF.